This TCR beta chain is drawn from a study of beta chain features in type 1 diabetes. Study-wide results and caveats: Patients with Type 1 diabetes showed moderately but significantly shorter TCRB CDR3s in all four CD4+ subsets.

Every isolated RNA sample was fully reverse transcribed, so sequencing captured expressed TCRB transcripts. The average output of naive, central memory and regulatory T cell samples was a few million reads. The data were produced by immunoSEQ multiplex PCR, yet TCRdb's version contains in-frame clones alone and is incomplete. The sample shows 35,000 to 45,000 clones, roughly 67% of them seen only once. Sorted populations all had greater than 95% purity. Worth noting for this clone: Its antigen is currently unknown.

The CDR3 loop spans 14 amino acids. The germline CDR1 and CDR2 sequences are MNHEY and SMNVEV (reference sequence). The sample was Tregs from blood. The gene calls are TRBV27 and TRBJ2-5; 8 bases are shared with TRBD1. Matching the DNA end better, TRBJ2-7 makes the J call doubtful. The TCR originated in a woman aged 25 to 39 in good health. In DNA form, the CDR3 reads TGTGCCAGCAGGCCGGGACAGGTCTCCTACGAGCAGTACTTC. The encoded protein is CASRPGQVSYEQYF.